This T cell receptor beta chain comes out of a study of regulatory T cells in long-lasting Graves disease. CDR1 is SGHTA, CDR2 FQGNSA, per germline. Between the trimmed V and J ends, which lost 1 base and 4 bases, there was a span of 14 bases. The CDR3 sequence is 15 residues long. Stated time point: newly diagnosed GD, antithyroid drugs for less than 3 months. RNA from PBMCs was the source of the TCR library. This clonotype was seen at least ten times. Arm-PCR with iRepertoire HTBI primers amplified the CDR3 regions for these TCR beta libraries. Via MiXCR, TCRdb re-called the multiplex PCR reads, giving one row per CDR3 protein. Here the sample spans about 220,000 distinct CDR3 sequences, 18% being singletons.

The sample was peripheral blood mononuclear cells (PBMCs), taken at new diagnosis, from a patient treated with antithyroid drugs. The clonotype comes from a female donor with Graves disease. The chain uses TRBV7-2 and TRBJ2-7; D possibly corresponds to TRBD2 (5 bases). CDR3 region: CASSLEATTRYEQYF. In DNA form, the CDR3 reads TGTGCCAGCAGCTTAGAGGCCACAACTAGGTACGAGCAGTACTTC.